The 4 T cell receptor beta chains in this list originate from one sample, sequenced in a study of blood T cell repertoires in COVID-19. This table comes from immunoSEQ multiplex PCR, and its TCRdb copy is limited to in-frame clones, with some not included. The sample holds tens of thousands of clones; about 81% are singletons and the top ten take approximately 2.5%. The sample comprised peripheral blood. The receptors were gathered from a man aged 45-60 years with acute or convalescent COVID-19.

This clone has just one count. This chain's CDR3 is CASSFGGTYNEQFF. The CDR3 DNA sequence: TGTGCCAGCAGTTTCGGGGGGACGTACAATGAGCAGTTCTTC. The rearrangement joins TRBV6-6 to TRBJ2-1; 7 bases align to TRBD2. J gave up 4 bases and V 4 bases, and 4 bases lay outside the gene matches. The germline gives CDR1 MNHNY, CDR2 SVGAGI (reference sequence). This CDR3 comprises 14 residues.

The chain carries TRBV28 and TRBJ1-6, with D tentatively TRBD1 (5 bases). The ends were cut back, 7 bases at V and 0 bases at J, with 13 bases in the middle. Germline V gene lookup returns CDR1 MDHEN and CDR2 SYDVKM. The length of the CDR3 is 16 residues. Written as DNA, the CDR3 is TGTGCCAGCACCCCCGCCGGGGGCTCCTATAATTCACCCCTCCACTTT. This sequence encodes CASTPAGGSYNSPLHF.

The sample holds one count of this clone. The rearrangement links TRBV9 to TRBJ1-3; D not certain. V gave up 0 bases and J gave up 0 bases, with 10 bases separating them. This CDR3 region has 16 residues. Germline V gene sequence: CDR1 SGDLS, CDR2 YYNGEE. The CDR3 reads CASSVESSYSGNTIYF. For the CDR3, the DNA is TGTGCCAGCAGCGTAGAAAGCTCTTACTCTGGAAACACCATATATTTT.

The chain employs TRBV2 and TRBJ2-5; 10 bases map to TRBD2. J lost 2 bases, V lost 10 bases, and 10 bases had no gene match. CDR3 length: 15 residues. Germline-derived CDR1 and CDR2 are SNHLY and FYNNEI. The CDR3 DNA sequence: TGTGCCATCGGAAAGCGGGAGGGAATACAAGAGACCCAGTACTTC. This translates into CAIGKREGIQETQYF.